This record looks at one T cell receptor (beta chain) sequence and its context. In the original workflow: Estimation of nucleated cell counts was performed using reference gene primer amplification. Produced via immunoSEQ multiplex PCR; TCRdb's table is partial and in-frame only. Clone size and V and J calls were adopted from that table, with D and trimming inferred from the DNA. Altogether about 130,000 clones are present, around 86% being singletons, with the ten largest covering around 27%. The V gene end was trimmed by 1 base and the J gene end by 6 bases; junction bases not matched to a gene: 2. CDR1 and CDR2 (germline): SQVTM, ANQGSEA. The CDR3 extends over 13 amino acids. This record belongs to a study of blood T cell repertoires in COVID-19. Study context: Acute and convalescent COVID-19 samples came from the United States, Italy and Spain.

The origin of this receptor is a woman of 80 years or more with acute or convalescent COVID-19. The J gene is TRBJ2-3, the V gene TRBV29-1; 9 nucleotides line up with TRBD2. Source material: peripheral blood. CDR3 in DNA: TGCAGCGTTGAAGCTAGCGGGGCTGATACGCAGTATTTT. It specifies CSVEASGADTQYF.